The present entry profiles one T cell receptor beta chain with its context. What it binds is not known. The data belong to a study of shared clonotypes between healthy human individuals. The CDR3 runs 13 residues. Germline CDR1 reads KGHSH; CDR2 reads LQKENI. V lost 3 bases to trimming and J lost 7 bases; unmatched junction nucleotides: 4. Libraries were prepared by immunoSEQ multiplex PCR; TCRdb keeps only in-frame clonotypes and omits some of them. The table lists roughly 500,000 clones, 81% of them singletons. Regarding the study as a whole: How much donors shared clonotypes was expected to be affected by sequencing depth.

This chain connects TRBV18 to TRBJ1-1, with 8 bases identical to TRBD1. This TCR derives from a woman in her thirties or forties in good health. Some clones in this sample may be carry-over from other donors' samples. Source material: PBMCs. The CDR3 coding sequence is TGTGCCAGCTCACCTGGGACAGGCCATGAAGCTTTCTTT. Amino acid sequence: CASSPGTGHEAFF.